This TCR beta chain appears in the sequencing data of a study of T cell clonotyping in hematopoietic cell transplantation. Only in-frame clones appear in the TCRdb table, and some are missing; sequencing was by immunoSEQ multiplex PCR. The sample has about 69,000 clones; roughly 95% are singletons. The sample's time point: recipient sample about 28 days before transplant, after cytoreduction. Blood collection times were about day -28 and days 30, 100, 180 posttransplant. V lost 4 bases and J lost 4; bases outside the gene matches: 9. This CDR3 has 15 amino acids. Germline-derived CDR1 and CDR2 are SGHAT and FQNNGV.

This TCR was sampled from a woman between 45 and 65 years old with acute myeloid leukemia. Some clones in this sample may be carry-over from other donors' samples. The J gene is TRBJ1-2, the V gene TRBV11-2; 7 nucleotides agree with TRBD1. The sequencing used peripheral blood mononuclear cells, collected before stem cell transplant. Here the CDR3 DNA reads TGTGCCAGCAGCTCAGGGGGGGGTTTGAGCTATGGCTACACCTTC. Its protein product is CASSSGGGLSYGYTF.